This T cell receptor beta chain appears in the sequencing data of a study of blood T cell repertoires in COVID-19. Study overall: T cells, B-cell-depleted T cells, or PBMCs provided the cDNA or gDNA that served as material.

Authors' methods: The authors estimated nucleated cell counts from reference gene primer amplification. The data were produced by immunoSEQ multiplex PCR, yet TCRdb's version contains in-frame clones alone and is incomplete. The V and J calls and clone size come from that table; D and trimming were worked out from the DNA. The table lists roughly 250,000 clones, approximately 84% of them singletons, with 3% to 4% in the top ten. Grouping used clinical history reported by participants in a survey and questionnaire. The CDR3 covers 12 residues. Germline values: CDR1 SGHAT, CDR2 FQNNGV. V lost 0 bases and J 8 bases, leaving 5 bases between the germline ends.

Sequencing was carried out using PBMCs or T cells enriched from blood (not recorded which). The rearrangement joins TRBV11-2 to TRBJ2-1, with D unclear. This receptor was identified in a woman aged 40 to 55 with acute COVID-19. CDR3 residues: CASSLESYEQFF. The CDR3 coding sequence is TGTGCCAGCAGCTTAGAGTCCTATGAGCAGTTCTTC. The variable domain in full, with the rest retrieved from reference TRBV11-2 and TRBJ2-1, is EAGVAQSPRYKIIEKRQSVAFWCNPISGHATLYWYQQILGQGPKLLIQFQNNGVVDDSQLPKDRFSAERLKGVDSTLKIQPAKLEDSAVYLCASSLESYEQFFGPGTRLTVL.